This T cell receptor beta chain derives from a study of CD8+ T cells in alopecia areata. Study at large: Patients remained on tofacitinib for 6 to 18 months and then went 6 months without it.

cDNA reverse transcribed from extracted RNA served as the sequencing template. Repertoires were generated with immunoSEQ multiplex PCR, while TCRdb's copy carries only in-frame clones and drops some. The table includes 110,000 or so clones, about three fifths detected once. In its sample, this clone was seen once. Indicated treatment: oral pan-JAK inhibitor, 5-10 mg twice daily. Sequences were derived from CD8+ T cells sorted from blood, sampled at week 4, from a patient treated with tofacitinib. This receptor was obtained from a human donor with alopecia areata.

The CDR3 sequence: CASSPHAADEKLFF. In nucleotides, the CDR3 is TGTGCCAGCTCACCACACGCGGCGGATGAAAAACTGTTTTTT. This sequence joins TRBV18 and TRBJ1-4; D call uncertain. The CDR3 extends over 14 amino acids. The germline gives CDR1 KGHSH, CDR2 LQKENI. The V end was cut by 1 base, the J end by 6 bases, with 9 bases between.